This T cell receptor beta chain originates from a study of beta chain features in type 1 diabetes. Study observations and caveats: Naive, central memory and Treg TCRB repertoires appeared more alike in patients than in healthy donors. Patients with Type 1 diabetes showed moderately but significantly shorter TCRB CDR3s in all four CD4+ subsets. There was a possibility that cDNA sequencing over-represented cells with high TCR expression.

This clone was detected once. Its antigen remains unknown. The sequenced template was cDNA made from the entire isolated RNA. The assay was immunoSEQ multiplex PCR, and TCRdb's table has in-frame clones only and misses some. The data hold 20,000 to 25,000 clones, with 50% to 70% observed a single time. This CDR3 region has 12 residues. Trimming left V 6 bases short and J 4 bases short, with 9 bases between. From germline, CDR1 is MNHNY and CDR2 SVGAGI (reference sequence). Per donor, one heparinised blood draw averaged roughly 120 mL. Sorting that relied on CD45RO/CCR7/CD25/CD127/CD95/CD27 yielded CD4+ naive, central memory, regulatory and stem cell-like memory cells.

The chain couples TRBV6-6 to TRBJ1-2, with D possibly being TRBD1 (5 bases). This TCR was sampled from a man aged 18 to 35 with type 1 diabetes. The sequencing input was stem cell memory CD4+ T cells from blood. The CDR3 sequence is CASSPDSYGYTF. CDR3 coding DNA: TGTGCCAGCAGCCCTGACAGCTATGGCTACACCTTC.